The 8 T cell receptor beta chains below come from one sample, sequenced in a study of tumor-infiltrating lymphocytes in primary liver carcinoma. Between about 20 and 30 mg of unsorted bulk tissue served as the source from which RNA and DNA were co-extracted. The investigators made TCR beta cDNA from about 0.45 ug total RNA, using a constant-region primer. Slightly modified ARM-PCR served as the procedure for the TCR beta libraries. These libraries came from three rounds of nested multiplex PCR. Both of the initial two PCR rounds ran for around 9 cycles and employed TRBV1-TRBV30 forward primers alongside a C-beta reverse primer. A single record per CDR3 protein comes from TCRdb applying MiXCR to the multiplex PCR reads. Here the sample spans 22,000 or so distinct CDR3 sequences, around 81% being singletons. Sequencing used liver tumor tissue from sampling region 2. As to subset: tumor region T2, inferior pole. The origin of the receptors is a woman in her 30s with primary liver carcinoma and hepatitis B virus infection.

This clonotype is categorized as medium-sized (0.01 to 0.1%). The chain joins TRBV12-3 or TRBV12-4 to TRBJ2-5; TRBD1 matches at 8 bases. This CDR3 has 16 residues. V lost 3 bases and J lost 2; bases outside the gene matches: 8. The CDR3 DNA reads as TGTGCCAGCAGTTTTCGTACAGGGGGAACACAAGAGACCCAGTACTTC. Its translation is CASSFRTGGTQETQYF.

In DNA form, the CDR3 reads TGCAGCGTTGGTAGACGAGACACATGGGAGCTGTTTTTT. Its translation: CSVGRRDTWELFF. The rearrangement links TRBV29-1 to TRBJ2-2; D not resolved. V was clipped by 4 bases and J by 9 bases, with 15 bases between them. Germline CDR1 reads SQVTM; CDR2 reads ANQGSEA. This CDR3 is 13 amino acids long.

Concerning this clonotype itself: Germline is not matched at one junction end, which may reflect a read error. V and J are TRBV7-8 and TRBJ2-2; possibly TRBD2 for D (5 bases). This CDR3 is built from 16 residues. Germline-derived CDR1 and CDR2 are SGHVS and FQNEAQ. The CDR3 nucleotides are TGTGCCAGCAGCTTAGGGCGGCGGAAGAACACCGGGAAGCTGTTTTTT. Its protein product is CASSLGRRKNTGKLFF.

In this sample, this clonotype turned up once. Likely a read error: the CDR3 ends without its conserved phenylalanine or tryptophan. This sequence joins TRBV10-3 and TRBJ2-5; the D is unclear. Germline CDR1 ENHRY, CDR2 SYGVKD. The CDR3 loop spans 15 amino acids. V was trimmed by 8 bases and J by 2 bases, leaving 18 bases between them. In nucleotides, the CDR3 is TGTGCCATCCGTGTGTCGGCTATCAGACAAGAGACCCAGTACCTC. This translates into CAIRVSAIRQETQYL.

As to this clonotype: One end of the junction fails to match germline, which may point to a read error. This chain uses TRBV5-8 with TRBJ2-7, with 7 bases identical to TRBD1. CDR3 length equals 17 residues. Germline V gene sequence: CDR1 SGHTS, CDR2 YDEGEE. The CDR3 spells CVSSRSNAGTEVYEQYF. In DNA, the CDR3 is TGTGTCAGCAGTAGATCAAACGCCGGGACAGAAGTTTACGAGCAGTACTTC.

In regard to this clonotype: An end of the junction differs from the germline gene, which may be a read error. V usage is TRBV29-1 and J usage is TRBJ1-2, with D unresolved. Germline CDR1 SQVTM, CDR2 ANQGSEA. The length of the CDR3 is 12 residues. CDR3 residues: CSVVNWGGGYTF. The CDR3 bases are TGTAGCGTTGTCAATTGGGGTGGCGGCTACACCTTT.

About this clonotype itself: A junction end diverges from the germline sequence, so it may reflect a read error. This rearrangement joins TRBV11-2 to TRBJ2-3; TRBD2 matches 9 bases. This CDR3 region has 15 residues. Germline V gene lookup returns CDR1 SGHAT and CDR2 FQNNGV. The CDR3 DNA sequence: TGTGTCAGCAGCTCAGGAGGCGGGAGGGCATATACGCAGTATTTT. Translated: CVSSSGGGRAYTQYF.

The table lists this clonotype with a few counts. Likely a read error: the CDR3 ends without its conserved phenylalanine or tryptophan. The V call is TRBV6-2 or TRBV6-3, the J call TRBJ2-7; D remains unclear. Per germline, CDR1 MNHEY and CDR2 SVGEGT. The CDR3 has 15 residues. The CDR3 spells CASSRFKSSSYGQYS. CDR3 nucleotides: TGTGCCAGCAGCCGTTTTAAGAGCAGCTCCTACGGGCAGTACTCC.